The entry that follows covers one TCR beta chain sequence. The antigen remains unidentified. A J-beta primer mix and a sample-barcoded 5' primer were used in a second PCR of about 7 to 11 cycles. Every cDNA molecule carried a tag from a template-switch adaptor bearing 12 random nucleotides. Via MiXCR, TCRdb re-called the 5' RACE reads, giving one row per CDR3 protein. The profile shows 1.5 million to 2 million distinct CDR3 sequences, roughly 28% of them singletons. The entry originates in a study of blood T cells in healthy people across ages. Broader study findings: Researchers deemed the diversity estimates from one million T cells underestimates. The unsorted PBMCs prevented any conclusive comparison of naive versus antigen-experienced cells.

The sequenced sample consisted of blood. The clonotype was recovered from a woman in her twenties or thirties in good health.

The CDR3 DNA sequence: TGTGCCAGCACCCATGGGCAGACTTACAATGAGCAGTACTTC. Protein product: CASTHGQTYNEQYF. The chain uses TRBV7-2 and TRBJ2-7; D uncertain. The CDR3 contains 14 residues. Germline V lookup: CDR1 SGHTA, CDR2 FQGNSA. V was pared by 7 bases and J by 7 bases, with 20 bases between.